One and the same sample provided the 27 T cell receptor beta chains below, sequenced in a study of T cell responses to AZD1222 COVID-19 vaccine. The method was immunoSEQ multiplex PCR; TCRdb's version includes in-frame clones alone and lacks a portion of them. The data show 180,000 or so clones, with more than 80% seen just once and 2.6% held by the top ten. Source: peripheral blood, taken on day 0 of AZD1222 vaccination. The receptors stem from an adult in good health.

This chain joins TRBV4-1 and TRBJ1-1; D gene unclear. Germline-derived CDR1 and CDR2 are MGHRA and YSYEKL. Trimming removed 4 bases from V and 5 bases from J, with 14 bases in between. The CDR3 contains 14 residues. The CDR3 loop reads CASSPVNGETEAFF. CDR3 sequence (DNA): TGCGCCAGCAGCCCAGTGAACGGAGAGACTGAAGCTTTCTTT.

The V gene is TRBV27, the J gene TRBJ2-1, with 11 bases aligning to TRBD2. Germline trimming cut 0 bases from V and 4 bases from J; bases unmatched to any gene: 5. CDR1 and CDR2 from the germline V gene are MNHEY and SMNVEV (reference sequence). There are 17 residues in the CDR3. CDR3 amino acids: CASSLSLAGVTYNEQFF. The CDR3 nucleotides read TGTGCCAGCAGTTTATCACTAGCGGGAGTAACATACAATGAGCAGTTCTTC.

This chain joins TRBV12-3 or TRBV12-4 and TRBJ2-7; D not certain. The V end was cut by 1 base, the J end by 6 bases, with 10 bases between. The CDR3 is made up of 13 amino acids. The CDR3 nucleotides are TGTGCCAGCAGTTTAGTGGCCCCGTCCGAGCAGTACTTC. This translates into CASSLVAPSEQYF.

The rearrangement joins TRBV6-5 to TRBJ2-7; D is uncertain. CDR1 MNHEY and CDR2 SVGAGI come from the germline V gene. The V gene lost 4 bases and the J gene lost 2 bases, with 6 bases spanning the gap. The CDR3 extends over 12 amino acids. CDR3 sequence reads: CASSSLTYEQYF. The CDR3 DNA sequence: TGTGCCAGCAGTTCCTTAACCTACGAGCAGTACTTC.

The CDR3 is CATRPKGDTEAFF. The CDR3 bases are TGTGCCACCAGGCCGAAAGGGGACACTGAAGCTTTCTTT. J is TRBJ1-1 and V is TRBV24-1; maybe TRBD1 (5 bases). This CDR3 spans 13 amino acids. CDR1 and CDR2 from the germline V gene are KGHDR and SFDVKD. Trimming shortened V by 7 bases and J by 3 bases, and 11 bases separated the two germline ends.

The rearrangement joins TRBV27 to TRBJ2-2, with D uncertain. CDR3 length equals 14 residues. Trimming stripped 5 bases from V and 6 bases from J, with 13 bases between. Germline CDR1 MNHEY, CDR2 SMNVEV (reference sequence). CDR3 in DNA: TGTGCCAGCAGTCTCCTAGGTGGATCCGGGGAGCTGTTTTTT. Amino acid sequence: CASSLLGGSGELFF.

This clone was seen a single time. The chain employs TRBV6-1 and TRBJ1-1, with a tentative D call TRBD1 (6 bases). CDR1 and CDR2 (germline): MNHNS, SASEGT. Trimming shortened V by 0 bases and J by 4 bases, and 6 bases separated the two germline ends. This CDR3 comprises 13 residues. CDR3: CASSEAGGTEAFF. CDR3 nucleotide sequence: TGTGCCAGCAGTGAAGCAGGGGGCACTGAAGCTTTCTTT.

The chain joins TRBV25-1 to TRBJ2-1; 16 bases map to TRBD2. The CDR3 runs 15 residues. The germline V gene encodes CDR1 MGHDK and CDR2 SYGVNS. Trimming took 6 bases from V and 4 from J; bases not matched to a gene: 0. CDR3 nucleotide sequence: TGTGCCAGCAGGGGACTAGCGGGGGGGTACAATGAGCAGTTCTTC. This codes for CASRGLAGGYNEQFF. Variable domain in full (rest from reference TRBV25-1 and TRBJ2-1): EADIYQTPRYLVIGTGKKITLECSQTMGHDKMYWYQQDPGMELHLIHYSYGVNSTEKGDLSSESTVSRIRTEHFPLTLESARPSHTSQYLCASRGLAGGYNEQFFGPGTRLTVL.

V usage is TRBV6-5 and J usage is TRBJ2-2; tentative D call: TRBD2 (5 bases). V was trimmed by 7 bases and J by 6 bases, leaving 15 bases between them. The CDR3 is 14 residues long. Germline loops: CDR1 MNHEY, CDR2 SVGAGI. For the CDR3, the DNA is TGTGCCAGCATCCGAGGCGGGCAGGCCGGGGAGCTGTTTTTT. Translated: CASIRGGQAGELFF.

The chain is built from TRBV5-4 and TRBJ2-7, with D perhaps matching TRBD1 or TRBD2 (5 bases each). V dropped 4 bases and J dropped 2 bases, with 13 bases sitting between them. The CDR3 runs 14 residues. CDR1 SGHNT and CDR2 YYREEE come from the germline V gene (reference sequence). CDR3: CASSPTGATYEQYF. In DNA form, the CDR3 reads TGTGCCAGCAGCCCGACCGGGGCGACCTACGAGCAGTACTTC.

In DNA form, the CDR3 reads TGTGCCAGCAGCTTGGGGCAGGGGACCCACTATGGCTACACCTTC. It codes for CASSLGQGTHYGYTF. V gene TRBV5-4 combines with J gene TRBJ1-2; weak D call: TRBD1 (6 bases). This CDR3 spans 15 amino acids. Between the trimmed V and J ends, which lost 0 bases and 3 bases, there was a span of 12 bases. Germline CDR1 SGHNT, CDR2 YYREEE (reference sequence).

The chain has TRBV27 and TRBJ1-4, with unresolved D. This CDR3 comprises 13 residues. V lost 6 bases to trimming and J lost 7 bases, with 12 bases between them. Germline values: CDR1 MNHEY, CDR2 SMNVEV (reference sequence). In DNA, the CDR3 is TGTGCCAGCAGCCTGGAGGTCGGTGAAAAACTGTTTTTT. It yields the protein CASSLEVGEKLFF.

The genes are TRBV5-1 and TRBJ2-5; 9 bases are shared with TRBD1. V dropped 3 bases and J dropped 2; count of bases not matched to a gene: 5. The germline CDR1 and CDR2 sequences are SGHRS and YFSETQ. This CDR3 spans 15 amino acids. CDR3 DNA: TGCGCCAGCAGCTCCGGGACAGGGACGCAAGAGACCCAGTACTTC. Translating gives CASSSGTGTQETQYF.

The chain links TRBV30 to TRBJ2-2; TRBD1 matches 8 bases. CDR3 length: 11 residues. CDR1 is GTSNPN and CDR2 is SVGIG in the germline V gene (reference sequence). Written as DNA, the CDR3 is TGTGCTGCAGGGGGCCACGGGGAGCTGTTTTTT. Residues: CAAGGHGELFF.

The rearrangement uses TRBV27 and TRBJ2-7; tentatively, D is TRBD1 (6 bases). V gave up 2 bases and J gave up 2 bases, with 13 bases separating them. The CDR3 runs to 15 residues. Germline CDR1 reads MNHEY; CDR2 reads SMNVEV (reference sequence). The CDR3 nucleotides read TGTGCCAGCAGTTTAGATACAGGGCCCCCCTACGAGCAGTACTTC. Protein sequence: CASSLDTGPPYEQYF.

The rearrangement links TRBV4-1 to TRBJ2-7, with D uncertain. CDR3 length equals 9 residues. Germline V CDR1 and CDR2: MGHRA, YSYEKL. With 8 bases removed from V and 9 bases from J, the gap between germline ends came to 8 bases. CDR3 DNA: TGCGCCAGCGGTAGGTCGCAGTACTTC. Translating it yields CASGRSQYF.

The rearrangement links TRBV19 to TRBJ1-2; 8 bases align to TRBD1. The junction had 7 bases not matched to a gene; V was cut back by 6 bases and J by 4 bases. This CDR3 has 14 residues. The germline V gene encodes CDR1 LNHDA and CDR2 SQIVND (reference sequence). The CDR3 region is CASRRGDRTYGYTF. The CDR3 region has the DNA TGTGCCAGTAGGAGGGGGGACAGGACCTATGGCTACACCTTC.

CDR3 amino acids: CAISRAGEVGTEAFF. CDR3 in DNA: TGTGCCATCAGTAGGGCAGGGGAGGTGGGCACTGAAGCTTTCTTT. This sequence joins TRBV10-3 and TRBJ1-1, with a tentative D call TRBD1 (6 bases). The CDR3 totals 15 residues. Trimming took off 5 bases at V and 4 bases at J, with 17 bases between the two ends. Germline assignment: CDR1 ENHRY and CDR2 SYGVKD.

The table lists this clone with a count of one. The sample holds other DNA sequences that translate to the same CDR3. V gene TRBV10-3 combines with J gene TRBJ1-1; weak D call: TRBD1 (5 bases). CDR3 size: 12 residues. V was pared by 8 bases and J by 1 base, with 8 bases between. Germline-derived CDR1 and CDR2 are ENHRY and SYGVKD. CDR3 nucleotides: TGTGCCATCGGTCAGGGGAACACTGAAGCTTTCTTT. Amino acid sequence: CAIGQGNTEAFF.

The rearrangement uses TRBV7-2 and TRBJ2-5; D gene ambiguous. Germline CDR1 and CDR2: SGHTA and FQGNSA. V lost 5 bases and J 0 bases, leaving 13 bases between the germline ends. The CDR3 length is 15 residues. Written as DNA, the CDR3 is TGTGCCAGCAGCCCAAGGTGGGCGGACCAAGAGACCCAGTACTTC. Its translation: CASSPRWADQETQYF. Full variable domain (missing parts from reference TRBV7-2 and TRBJ2-5): GAGVSQSPSNKVTEKGKDVELRCDPISGHTALYWYRQSLGQGLEFLIYFQGNSAPDKSGLPSDRFSAERTGGSVSTLTIQRTQQEDSAVYLCASSPRWADQETQYFGPGTRLLVL.

The chain recombines TRBV2 with TRBJ1-5; 9 bases match TRBD1. Trimming removed 5 bases from V and 7 bases from J; junction bases left unmatched: 6. Germline CDR1 reads SNHLY; CDR2 reads FYNNEI. The CDR3 consists of 14 residues. The CDR3 nucleotides are TGTGCCAGCAGTATGTTACAGGGGGCCCAGCCCCAGCATTTT. This translates into CASSMLQGAQPQHF.

The chain employs TRBV14 and TRBJ2-1; TRBD2 aligns across 10 bases. Germline V CDR1 and CDR2: SGHDN, FVKESK. There are 15 residues in the CDR3. J was trimmed by 7 bases and V by 3 bases; bases with no gene match: 6. The DNA of the CDR3 is TGTGCCAGCAGCCAGCTAGCGGGAGCTGAGAATGAGCAGTTCTTC. It yields the protein CASSQLAGAENEQFF. The whole variable domain, remainder taken from reference TRBV14 and TRBJ2-1, is EAGVTQFPSHSVIEKGQTVTLRCDPISGHDNLYWYRRVMGKEIKFLLHFVKESKQDESGMPNNRFLAERTGGTYSTLKVQPAELEDSGVYFCASSQLAGAENEQFFGPGTRLTVL.

This chain joins TRBV11-2 and TRBJ1-2; D not certain. Between the trimmed V and J ends, which lost 0 bases and 3 bases, there was a span of 8 bases. This CDR3 region has 14 residues. CDR1 and CDR2 from the germline V gene are SGHAT and FQNNGV. Here the CDR3 reads CASSLEPGYYGYTF. The DNA for the CDR3 is TGTGCCAGCAGCTTAGAGCCGGGATACTATGGCTACACCTTC.

V usage is TRBV7-2 and J usage is TRBJ1-2; perhaps TRBD1 as D (5 bases). CDR1 is SGHTA, CDR2 FQGNSA, per germline. The CDR3 extends over 13 amino acids. The V end lost 4 bases, the J end lost 3 bases, and 9 bases lay between the germline ends. The CDR3 coding sequence is TGTGCCAGCAGCTCGGCGGGGCACTATGGCTACACCTTC. As protein: CASSSAGHYGYTF. Filled out from reference TRBV7-2 and TRBJ1-2, the complete variable domain reads GAGVSQSPSNKVTEKGKDVELRCDPISGHTALYWYRQSLGQGLEFLIYFQGNSAPDKSGLPSDRFSAERTGGSVSTLTIQRTQQEDSAVYLCASSSAGHYGYTFGSGTRLTVV.

The chain is built from TRBV19 and TRBJ2-7, with 7 bases aligning to TRBD2. Per germline, CDR1 LNHDA and CDR2 SQIVND (reference sequence). V lost 5 bases, J lost 0 bases, and 1 base stayed unmatched. The CDR3 has 13 residues. The CDR3 bases are TGTGCCAGTAGTTCTAGCGGCTCCTACGAGCAGTACTTC. It encodes CASSSSGSYEQYF.

The chain carries TRBV7-8 and TRBJ2-1; 11 bases match TRBD2. CDR1 and CDR2 from the germline V gene are SGHVS and FQNEAQ. The CDR3 has 16 amino acids. With 1 base clipped from V and 4 bases from J, the junction kept 3 bases outside the gene matches. The CDR3 region is CASSLVAGGIYNEQFF. CDR3 nucleotide sequence: TGTGCCAGCAGCTTAGTAGCGGGAGGGATATACAATGAGCAGTTCTTC.

V usage is TRBV5-1 and J usage is TRBJ2-1, with TRBD2 identical over 16 bases. CDR1 is SGHRS, CDR2 YFSETQ, per germline. This CDR3 is 22 amino acids long. V dropped 3 bases and J dropped 0; count of bases not matched to a gene: 15. The DNA of the CDR3 is TGCGCCAGCAGCTGGACAGTCCGTCAGGGACTAGCGGGAGGGCCCTCCTACAATGAGCAGTTCTTC. Translated: CASSWTVRQGLAGGPSYNEQFF.